These 10 T cell receptor beta chains were sequenced from one sample in a study of cytomegalovirus exposure and HLA in healthy donors. The PCR made use of 60 Vbeta and 13 Jbeta primers. Produced via immunoSEQ multiplex PCR; TCRdb's table is partial and in-frame only. Of more than 130,000 clones in the sample, about 70% are singletons; the top ten hold roughly 4%. Input material: PBMCs. These receptors originate from a man younger than 35 in good health and CMV-seronegative.

The chain is built from TRBV19 and TRBJ2-5, with D possibly TRBD2 on 7 matching bases. The J call is in doubt because the DNA end fits TRBJ2-7 better. Looked up from germline, CDR1 is LNHDA and CDR2 is SQIVND (reference sequence). The CDR3 length is 14 residues. The DNA for the CDR3 is TGTGCCAGTAGATGGACGGGGGGCGAAGACGAGCAGTACTTC. Translated: CASRWTGGEDEQYF.

J is TRBJ2-7 and V is TRBV5-6; 10 bases align to TRBD1. Unmatched junction bases numbered 6, after V lost 5 bases and J lost 7 bases. The CDR3 length is 13 residues. Germline CDR1 SGHDT, CDR2 YYEEEE. CDR3 bases: TGTGCCAGCAGGCGACAGGGGGCGAGGGAGCAGTACTTC. The encoded protein is CASRRQGAREQYF.

The V call is TRBV10-2, the J call TRBJ2-7; D is uncertain. V lost 4 bases to trimming and J lost 2 bases, with 9 bases between them. Looked up from germline, CDR1 is WSHSY and CDR2 is SAAADI. The CDR3 consists of 13 residues. The CDR3 here is CASSGSPPYEQYF. The CDR3 DNA reads as TGCGCCAGCAGTGGAAGCCCTCCCTACGAGCAGTACTTC.

The chain has TRBV7-9 and TRBJ1-1; unclear D gene. Germline V gene lookup returns CDR1 SEHNR and CDR2 FQNEAQ (reference sequence). This CDR3 spans 14 amino acids. Deletions cut 4 bases from V and 3 bases from J, with 12 bases between. The CDR3 protein is CASSWLQSYTEAFF. In DNA form, the CDR3 reads TGTGCCAGCAGCTGGCTTCAGTCTTACACTGAAGCTTTCTTT.

The V and J genes are TRBV5-1 and TRBJ1-1; D is unclear. Germline V lookup: CDR1 SGHRS, CDR2 YFSETQ. The V end was cut by 0 bases, the J end by 1 base, with 19 bases between. The CDR3 loop spans 18 amino acids. In DNA form, the CDR3 reads TGCGCCAGCAGCTTGGACACCCCAGCTTGGAGGCAGAACACTGAAGCTTTCTTT. Amino acid sequence: CASSLDTPAWRQNTEAFF.

The V gene is TRBV9, the J gene TRBJ2-2; 7 positions match TRBD2. V lost 0 bases and J lost 1; bases outside the gene matches: 6. Looked up from germline, CDR1 is SGDLS and CDR2 is YYNGEE. This CDR3 has 17 residues. The CDR3 DNA sequence: TGTGCCAGCAGCGTAGCCGGGGGGATAGTGAACACCGGGGAGCTGTTTTTT. Protein product: CASSVAGGIVNTGELFF. Full variable domain (outside the CDR3, taken from reference TRBV9 and TRBJ2-2): DSGVTQTPKHLITATGQRVTLRCSPRSGDLSVYWYQQSLDQGLQFLIQYYNGEERAKGNILERFSAQQFPDLHSELNLSSLELGDSALYFCASSVAGGIVNTGELFFGEGSRLTVL.

This clone was counted a single time. The chain couples TRBV10-1 to TRBJ1-2; the match to TRBD1 covers 9 bases. V lost 6 bases to trimming and J lost 0 bases; unmatched junction nucleotides: 8. Germline assignment: CDR1 WNHNN and CDR2 SYGVQD (reference sequence). This CDR3 has 16 residues. CDR3 amino acids: CASRLDRGTTNYGYTF. In DNA form, the CDR3 reads TGCGCCAGCAGGTTGGACAGGGGAACGACTAACTATGGCTACACCTTC.

The gene calls are TRBV7-3 and TRBJ2-1; TRBD1 might be the D (6 bases). This CDR3 is 15 amino acids long. Per germline, CDR1 SGHTA and CDR2 FQGTGA. V dropped 4 bases and J dropped 5 bases, with 15 bases sitting between them. CDR3 bases: TGTGCCAGCAGCTCCCTTCAGGGGAACCACAATGAGCAGTTCTTC. Protein sequence: CASSSLQGNHNEQFF.

This clone was counted a few times. One end of the junction does not line up with germline, which may come from a read error. The V gene is TRBV28, the J gene TRBJ2-7, with D tentatively TRBD2 (6 bases). Germline V gene lookup returns CDR1 MDHEN and CDR2 SYDVKM. The CDR3 is 13 amino acids. Written as DNA, the CDR3 is TGTGCCAGTGAGAAGGGGAGGTCCTCCGAGCAGTACTTC. The encoded protein is CASEKGRSSEQYF.

In its sample, this clone was seen once. This rearrangement joins TRBV4-1 to TRBJ1-1; unclear D gene. Germline assignment: CDR1 MGHRA and CDR2 YSYEKL. The germline V and J ends were trimmed by 3 bases and 2 bases, with 22 bases remaining between them. CDR3 length: 18 residues. The CDR3 DNA reads as TGCGCCAGCAGCCACGCTTCTCGCGGAGGGAAGGGAAACACTGAAGCTTTCTTT. Its translation: CASSHASRGGKGNTEAFF.